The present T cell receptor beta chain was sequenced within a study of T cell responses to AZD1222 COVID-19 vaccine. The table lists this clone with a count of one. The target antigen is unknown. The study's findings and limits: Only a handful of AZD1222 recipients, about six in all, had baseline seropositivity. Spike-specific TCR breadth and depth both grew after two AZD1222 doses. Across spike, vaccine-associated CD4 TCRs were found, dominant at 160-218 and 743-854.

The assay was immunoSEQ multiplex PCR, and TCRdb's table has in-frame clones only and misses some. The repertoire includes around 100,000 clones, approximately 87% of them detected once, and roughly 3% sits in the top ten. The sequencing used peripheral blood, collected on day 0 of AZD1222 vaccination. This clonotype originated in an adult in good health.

CDR3: CASSFPLDTDTQYF. The DNA for the CDR3 is TGTGCCAGCAGCTTCCCCTTGGACACAGATACGCAGTATTTT. J is TRBJ2-3 and V is TRBV7-9; no definite D call. CDR3 length: 14 residues. In germline, CDR1 is SEHNR, CDR2 FQNEAQ (reference sequence). Trimming removed 3 bases at V and 2 bases at J, with 9 bases between.